These 9 T cell receptor beta chains originate from one sample sequenced in a study of identical twins (dated by TCRdb to between 2015 and 2016). Library generation was performed with 5' RACE. TCRdb names Illumina HiSeq 2000 as the instrument used. The raw public data were reprocessed by TCRdb itself: fastp quality trimming at Q25, MiXCR clonotype calling, in-frame beta chains only. When rows share a CDR3 protein, they turn into one entry using the most common DNA and genes. This sample is represented by some 590,000 distinct CDR3 sequences; 9.6% of them were singletons. The ten largest clones capture roughly 3% of the sample. These records were also assigned to another study, of yellow fever vaccine responses in identical twins.

Sequenced sample: PBMCs. These receptors all stem from a woman younger than 35 in good health.

A note on this clonotype: A junction end diverges from the germline sequence, so it may reflect a read error. The chain combines TRBV6-2 or TRBV6-3 with TRBJ2-7, with TRBD1 as a possible D gene (5 bases). This CDR3 comprises 14 residues. Per the germline V gene, CDR1 is MNHEY and CDR2 is SVGEGT. In nucleotides, the CDR3 is TGTGCCAGCAGTTACGAGCAGGGCTCCTACGAGCAGAACTTC. As protein: CASSYEQGSYEQNF.

The chain has TRBV27 and TRBJ2-7; D is tentatively TRBD1 or TRBD2 (5 bases each). This CDR3 has 15 amino acids. Germline-derived CDR1 and CDR2 are MNHEY and SMNVEV (reference sequence). The V and J ends lost 6 bases and 3 bases respectively, with 18 bases between them. The CDR3 DNA reads as TGTGCCAGCAGCCTCCACGGGGACGGAAACTACGAGCAGTACTTC. This sequence encodes CASSLHGDGNYEQYF.

The V gene is TRBV7-9, the J gene TRBJ2-3, with 12 nucleotides matching TRBD2. The germline CDR1 and CDR2 sequences are SEHNR and FQNEAQ (reference sequence). V shed 4 bases, J shed 2 bases, and the junction held 4 bases outside the gene matches. The CDR3 loop spans 16 amino acids. The CDR3, as DNA: TGTGCCAGCAGCTCCTGGACTAGCGGGAACACAGATACGCAGTATTTT. Residues: CASSSWTSGNTDTQYF.

The CDR3 is CASSEGLFGANVLTF. DNA for the CDR3: TGTGCCAGCAGCGAAGGACTTTTTGGGGCCAACGTCCTGACTTTC. The V and J genes are TRBV7-2 and TRBJ2-6; TRBD2 might be the D (5 bases). Germline V CDR1 and CDR2: SGHTA, FQGNSA. V was pared by 5 bases and J by 3 bases, with 11 bases between. The CDR3 length is 15 residues.

This clonotype was seen ten or more times. The rearrangement joins TRBV7-3 to TRBJ1-2, with no clear D. The CDR3 consists of 13 residues. V lost 0 bases and J lost 7, with 9 bases in between. Germline CDR1 is SGHTA and CDR2 is FQGTGA. The CDR3 loop reads CASSLTLSSGYTF. The DNA for the CDR3 is TGTGCCAGCAGCTTAACCCTTTCCTCTGGCTACACCTTC. Together with reference TRBV7-3 and TRBJ1-2, the CDR3 gives the full variable domain: GAGVSQTPSNKVTEKGKYVELRCDPISGHTALYWYRQSLGQGPEFLIYFQGTGAADDSGLPNDRFFAVRPEGSVSTLKIQRTERGDSAVYLCASSLTLSSGYTFGSGTRLTVV.

V usage is TRBV7-9 and J usage is TRBJ2-1; the D gene could be TRBD1 or TRBD2 (5 bases each). V was clipped by 5 bases and J by 4 bases, with 21 bases between them. The CDR3 covers 17 residues. Germline V gene lookup returns CDR1 SEHNR and CDR2 FQNEAQ (reference sequence). In DNA form, the CDR3 reads TGTGCCAGCAGCAGCGGTCTCGGGAATTGGGGGTACAATGAGCAGTTCTTC. Protein product: CASSSGLGNWGYNEQFF. The variable domain in full, completed from reference TRBV7-9 and TRBJ2-1, reads DTGVSQNPRHKITKRGQNVTFRCDPISEHNRLYWYRQTLGQGPEFLTYFQNEAQLEKSRLLSDRFSAERPKGSFSTLEIQRTEQGDSAMYLCASSSGLGNWGYNEQFFGPGTRLTVL.

This chain links TRBV11-2 with TRBJ2-7; no definite D call. Looked up from germline, CDR1 is SGHAT and CDR2 is FQNNGV. The CDR3 totals 16 residues. The V end was cut by 2 bases, the J end by 5 bases, with 19 bases between. The CDR3 nucleotides are TGTGCCAGCAGCTTATCCCGTGCAGCCCTTTTCGACGAGCAGTACTTC. Translated, it gives CASSLSRAALFDEQYF.

The rearrangement links TRBV11-2 to TRBJ2-5, with 10 bases aligning to TRBD1. The ends lost 3 bases at V and 5 bases at J; junction bases unmatched: 6. Germline CDR1 reads SGHAT; CDR2 reads FQNNGV. The CDR3 is 15 amino acids. CDR3: CASSLDRGAGETQYF. DNA of the CDR3: TGTGCCAGCAGCTTGGACAGGGGGGCTGGGGAGACCCAGTACTTC.

This clonotype has a count of ten or more. The chain carries TRBV7-6 and TRBJ2-7; D is possibly TRBD1 (5 bases). This CDR3 has 13 amino acids. Trimming left V 4 bases short and J 7 bases short, with 14 bases between. The V gene's germline CDR1 is SGHVS and CDR2 FNYEAQ. CDR3 sequence reads: CASSSTDSVEQYF. The CDR3, as DNA: TGTGCCAGCAGCTCGACTGACAGCGTTGAGCAGTACTTC.